The sequence of this T cell receptor beta chain was determined in a study of T cell changes during pregnancy in multiple sclerosis. CDR3 length equals 12 residues. CDR1 SQVTM and CDR2 ANQGSEA come from the germline V gene. The V gene lost 6 bases and the J gene lost 4 bases, with 9 bases spanning the gap. The assay was immunoSEQ multiplex PCR, and TCRdb's table has in-frame clones only and misses some. The table has about 38,000 clones, roughly nine tenths seen once. This specimen consisted of CD8+ T cells from peripheral blood mononuclear cells, obtained in the second trimester of pregnancy. This sequence joins TRBV29-1 and TRBJ2-2, with a tentative D call TRBD1 (5 bases). This TCR was sampled from a female donor with multiple sclerosis, enrolled in a pregnancy study. CDR3 amino acids: CSVWGGTGELFF. Here the CDR3 DNA reads TGCAGCGTCTGGGGCGGCACCGGGGAGCTGTTTTTT.